This T cell receptor (beta chain) was captured by sequencing in a study of T cells after yellow fever vaccination. Study-wide results and limits: Compared with primary, the secondary response was weaker and peaked at day 5, not 15.

TCRdb itself ran the 5' RACE reads through MiXCR, one entry per CDR3 protein. The sample consists of around 550,000 distinct CDR3 sequences, less than 20% of them appearing once. In the case of this clonotype: Its specificity is unknown.

This CDR3 is 14 amino acids long. With 6 bases removed from V and 8 bases from J, the gap between germline ends came to 16 bases. The clonotype comes from a young man who received the YFV17D yellow fever vaccine. The chain recombines TRBV12-3 or TRBV12-4 with TRBJ2-2; D may correspond to TRBD1 or TRBD2 (5 bases each). This specimen consisted of PBMCs, obtained 15 days after the yellow fever booster vaccination. CDR3 nucleotide sequence: TGTGCCAGCAGACCCGGGACGAATGGGGGGGAGCTGTTTTTT. Translating gives CASRPGTNGGELFF.